Listed below are T cell receptor beta chains from one sample, sequenced in a study of response to subunit inactivated influenza vaccine. TCRdb processed the RT-PCR reads anew with MiXCR; each CDR3 protein has one entry. The sample holds around 580,000 distinct CDR3 sequences, roughly 10% seen once. This sample comprised PBMCs from blood, obtained on the day of vaccination. The receptor source for this set is a man between 50 and 59 years old who received an inactivated influenza vaccine. Each CDR3 is given with its conserved first and last residue. A D gene is named only where the DNA matches it firmly. Only some rows state a clone size, as once, few, many or a class for expanded clones.

V: TRBV4-3; J: TRBJ2-3; D: TRBD2; size: few; DNA: TGCGCCAGCAGCCATTATGTGCTAGCGGCATCTAGCACAGATACGCAGTATTTT; CDR3: CASSHYVLAASSTDTQYF
V: TRBV29-1; J: TRBJ2-1; D: .; size: few; DNA: TGCAGCGTGCGCAGGGTAGATGATGAGCAGTTCTTC; CDR3: CSVRRVDDEQFF
V: TRBV9; J: TRBJ2-5; D: TRBD2; size: .; DNA: TGTGCCAGCAGCGTAGGCGCTAGCGGACAAGAGACCCAGTACTTC; CDR3: CASSVGASGQETQYF
V: TRBV7-2; J: TRBJ2-7; D: .; size: few; DNA: TGTGCCAGCAGCTTAGTTCCGACGACAGTGAACTACGAGCAGTACTTC; CDR3: CASSLVPTTVNYEQYF
V: TRBV12-3/TRBV12-4; J: TRBJ1-1; D: .; size: few; DNA: TGTGCCAGCAGTCCCTTGGCAGGGGCCAACACTGAAGCTTTCTTT; CDR3: CASSPLAGANTEAFF
V: TRBV27; J: TRBJ2-5; D: TRBD2; size: few; DNA: TGTGCCAGCGGGTGGAAGCGGGAGTCGGGCCAAGAGACCCAGTACTTC; CDR3: CASGWKRESGQETQYF
V: TRBV7-3; J: TRBJ2-1; D: .; size: .; DNA: TGTGCCAGCAGCCCCCTAGGGGCGGCTCTAAACAATGAGCAGTTCTTC; CDR3: CASSPLGAALNNEQFF
V: TRBV28; J: TRBJ2-2; D: .; size: many; DNA: TGTGCCAGCAGTCCGTTCATCTGGGGGTCAGGCGGGGAGCTGTTTTTT; CDR3: CASSPFIWGSGGELFF
V: TRBV20-1; J: TRBJ2-1; D: .; size: few; DNA: TGCAGTGCTAGGGACCCTGGGAGGTATGAGCAGTTCTTC; CDR3: CSARDPGRYEQFF
V: TRBV12-3/TRBV12-4; J: TRBJ2-5; D: .; size: many; DNA: TGTGCCAGCAGATTAGAGGCAGAGACCCAGTACTTC; CDR3: CASRLEAETQYF
V: TRBV20-1; J: TRBJ2-3; D: TRBD2; size: few; DNA: TGCAGTGCTAGAGGGGTTAGCGGGAGGAGGACAGATACGCAGTATTTT; CDR3: CSARGVSGRRTDTQYF
V: TRBV7-2; J: TRBJ2-2; D: TRBD1; size: few; DNA: TGTGCCAGCAGCTTAGCGCCTAGACAGGGGGACTACACCGGGGAGCTGTTTTTT; CDR3: CASSLAPRQGDYTGELFF
V: TRBV27; J: TRBJ2-3; D: TRBD2; size: few; DNA: TGTGCCAGCAGTTTATCGGTACTAGCGGGAGGAAGCACAGATACGCAGTATTTT; CDR3: CASSLSVLAGGSTDTQYF
V: TRBV6-1; J: TRBJ1-1; D: .; size: many; DNA: TGTGCCAGCAGAACCGGACGGCCACCTATGAACACTGAAGCTTTCTTT; CDR3: CASRTGRPPMNTEAFF
V: TRBV5-1; J: TRBJ2-3; D: TRBD2; size: few; DNA: TGCGCCAGCAGAAAAAGCGGGGGGCCCCCAGATACGCAGTATTTT; CDR3: CASRKSGGPPDTQYF
V: TRBV29-1; J: TRBJ1-1; D: TRBD1; size: few; DNA: TGCAGCGGCGGAAGGGGAGGACAGGGGGCAACTGAAGCTTTCTTT; CDR3: CSGGRGGQGATEAFF
V: TRBV3-1; J: TRBJ2-7; D: TRBD2; size: few; DNA: TGTGCCAGCAGCCAAGGGCGGACTAGCTCCTACGAGCAGTACTTC; CDR3: CASSQGRTSSYEQYF
V: TRBV20-1; J: TRBJ1-5; D: TRBD1; size: few; DNA: TGCAGTGCTAGAGGGGGGCAGCAGGGGGCTAGCAATCAGCCCCAGCATTTT; CDR3: CSARGGQQGASNQPQHF
V: TRBV28; J: TRBJ2-7; D: .; size: many; DNA: TGTGCCAGCAGTCTTTCAGGGAGCTCCTACGAGCAGTACTTC; CDR3: CASSLSGSSYEQYF
V: TRBV2; J: TRBJ2-3; D: TRBD2; size: .; DNA: TGTGCCAGCAGTGAAGCTAGAGCGGGAGTAAACACAGATACGCAGTATTTT; CDR3: CASSEARAGVNTDTQYF
V: TRBV12-5; J: TRBJ2-2; D: .; size: few; DNA: TGTGCTAGTGGCCTTGGGGGCGGGGAGCTGTTTTTT; CDR3: CASGLGGGELFF
V: TRBV4-2; J: TRBJ1-6; D: .; size: few; DNA: TGTGCCAGCAGCCCGTTGGACCCAAAGGATAATTCACCCCTCCACTTT; CDR3: CASSPLDPKDNSPLHF
V: TRBV7-8; J: TRBJ2-1; D: .; size: once; DNA: TGTGCCAGCAGCTTAGGTGCCGGCGGGGAGAGTGTGCAGTTCTTC; CDR3: CASSLGAGGESVQFF
V: TRBV18; J: TRBJ2-3; D: .; size: .; DNA: TGTGCCAGCTCACCACGAGGCAGGGCGACAGATACGCAGTATTTT; CDR3: CASSPRGRATDTQYF
V: TRBV5-1; J: TRBJ2-2; D: .; size: few; DNA: TGCGCCAGCAGCTTGGATCCAGCGACTAACACCGGGGAGCTGTTTTTT; CDR3: CASSLDPATNTGELFF
V: TRBV3-1; J: TRBJ2-5; D: TRBD2; size: .; DNA: TGTGCCTCCAGCCAAGATATCCTAGCGGGGAAAAAAGAGACCCAGTACTTC; CDR3: CASSQDILAGKKETQYF
V: TRBV5-1; J: TRBJ2-1; D: .; size: .; DNA: TGCGCCAGCAGCTCCCCGGAGAGGGGGTACAATGAGCAGTTCTTC; CDR3: CASSSPERGYNEQFF
V: TRBV29-1; J: TRBJ2-2; D: .; size: .; DNA: TGCAGCGTTGAACCAGGGGCCGGGGAGCTGTTTTTT; CDR3: CSVEPGAGELFF
V: TRBV6-5; J: TRBJ2-3; D: .; size: .; DNA: TGTGCCAGCAGTTACTCGACGCGCCAGGGGGGAGATACGCAGTATTTT; CDR3: CASSYSTRQGGDTQYF
V: TRBV30; J: TRBJ2-6; D: TRBD1; size: few; DNA: TGTGCCGCACAGGGGGTCTCTGGGGCCAACGTCCTGACTTTC; CDR3: CAAQGVSGANVLTF
V: TRBV7-3; J: TRBJ1-2; D: .; size: few; DNA: TGTGCCAGCAGAATGGGCCTCGCTGTCGGCTACACCTTC; CDR3: CASRMGLAVGYTF
V: TRBV6-1; J: TRBJ1-5; D: TRBD1; size: few; DNA: TGTGCCAGCAGTGAAGCGGGCAGGGGGCGCAGATATCAGCCCCAGCATTTT; CDR3: CASSEAGRGRRYQPQHF
V: TRBV5-5; J: TRBJ2-1; D: .; size: few; DNA: TGTGCCAGCAGCTTAATCCAGGGAGGTGAGCAGTTCTTC; CDR3: CASSLIQGGEQFF
V: TRBV19; J: TRBJ1-2; D: .; size: .; DNA: TGTGCCAGTAGTACCTGGGAACCTGCTAACTATGGCTACACCTTC; CDR3: CASSTWEPANYGYTF
V: TRBV4-2; J: TRBJ2-3; D: .; size: .; DNA: TGTGCCAGCAGCGCTTATGGGTCCGGCGATAGCACAGATACGCAGTATTTT; CDR3: CASSAYGSGDSTDTQYF
V: TRBV29-1; J: TRBJ2-3; D: TRBD2; size: .; DNA: TGCAGCGTATCTAGCGGGAGAGCGGATACGCAGTATTTT; CDR3: CSVSSGRADTQYF
V: TRBV29-1; J: TRBJ1-1; D: .; size: once; DNA: TGCAGCGTGGGTATGGGTCGGGTCGCTGGCACTGAAGCTTTCTTT; CDR3: CSVGMGRVAGTEAFF
V: TRBV4-1; J: TRBJ1-5; D: .; size: few; DNA: TGCGCCAGCAGCCAAGCTAGGGTAGGGAATCAGCCCCAGCATTTT; CDR3: CASSQARVGNQPQHF
V: TRBV5-1; J: TRBJ2-2; D: .; size: .; DNA: TGCGCCAGCAGCTTGGACGTGGTCACCGGGGAGCTGTTTTTT; CDR3: CASSLDVVTGELFF
V: TRBV12-3/TRBV12-4; J: TRBJ1-2; D: TRBD1; size: few; DNA: TGTGCCAGCAACCCACAGGGGGCCCTTAACTATGGCTACACCTTC; CDR3: CASNPQGALNYGYTF
V: TRBV5-1; J: TRBJ2-2; D: .; size: .; DNA: TGCGCCAGCAGCCCCCATAGTGGAACCGGGGAGCTGTTTTTT; CDR3: CASSPHSGTGELFF
V: TRBV15; J: TRBJ2-3; D: .; size: many; DNA: TGTGCCACCAGCGTTAACACAGATACGCAGTATTTT; CDR3: CATSVNTDTQYF
V: TRBV28; J: TRBJ1-1; D: TRBD1; size: many; DNA: TGTGCCAGCAGTAATTCAGGGGGCTTTGCTGCTTTCTTT; CDR3: CASSNSGGFAAFF
V: TRBV7-9; J: TRBJ2-3; D: TRBD2; size: many; DNA: TGTGCCAGCAGCTTAAGTGGGGCTAGCGGGAAAGATACGCAGTATTTT; CDR3: CASSLSGASGKDTQYF
V: TRBV12-3/TRBV12-4; J: TRBJ1-2; D: .; size: few; DNA: TGTGCCAGCAGTGCATATGGCTACACCTTC; CDR3: CASSAYGYTF
V: TRBV4-2; J: TRBJ2-7; D: TRBD2; size: .; DNA: TGTGCCAGCAGCCAAGTGGGGCTAGCGGGAGTCTACGAGCAGTACTTC; CDR3: CASSQVGLAGVYEQYF
V: TRBV7-3; J: TRBJ1-2; D: TRBD1; size: .; DNA: TGTGCCAGCAGCCCTGGGACAGGACCAGGGGGCTACACCTTC; CDR3: CASSPGTGPGGYTF
V: TRBV7-2; J: TRBJ2-7; D: .; size: many; DNA: TGTGCCAGCAGCCCCCGGACCTCAGCCTACGAGCAGTACTTC; CDR3: CASSPRTSAYEQYF
V: TRBV29-1; J: TRBJ2-2; D: TRBD1; size: few; DNA: TGCAGCGCCGACTCAGGGGGCGGATCTTTGGGGGAGCTGTTTTTT; CDR3: CSADSGGGSLGELFF
V: TRBV25-1; J: TRBJ1-1; D: .; size: few; DNA: TGTGCCAGCAGTGAAACAGCTATGAACACTGAAGCTTTCTTT; CDR3: CASSETAMNTEAFF
V: TRBV12-3/TRBV12-4; J: TRBJ2-7; D: TRBD2; size: .; DNA: TGTGCCAGCAGTTTAGCGCGGCCGGGAGGGGACGAGCAGTACTTC; CDR3: CASSLARPGGDEQYF
V: TRBV24-1; J: TRBJ2-7; D: TRBD1; size: few; DNA: TGTGCCACCAGTGATTACTCCGGACAGGGCCCCTACGAGCAGTACTTC; CDR3: CATSDYSGQGPYEQYF
V: TRBV7-2; J: TRBJ2-2; D: .; size: many; DNA: TGTGCCAGCAGCTTCAGAAGCACCGGGGAGCTGTTTTTT; CDR3: CASSFRSTGELFF